Sequencing of this TCR beta chain was carried out in a study of regulatory T cells in long-lasting Graves disease. Sequencing libraries for TCR beta were prepared with iRepertoire HTBI primers and Arm-PCR of CDR3 regions. A single record per CDR3 protein comes from TCRdb applying MiXCR to the multiplex PCR reads. This table has some 340,000 distinct CDR3 sequences, 12% appearing once. The time point denotes: newly diagnosed GD, antithyroid drugs for less than 3 months. Following extraction of RNA from PBMCs, that RNA was used to make the TCR library. This clonotype occurred many times. The V gene's germline CDR1 is MNHEY and CDR2 SVGAGI. The V gene end was trimmed by 2 bases and the J gene end by 0 bases; junction bases not matched to a gene: 6. This CDR3 is 16 amino acids long. The sample also formed part of further work on T cells in Graves' hyperthyroidism and ophthalmopathy.

The chain has TRBV6-5 and TRBJ1-1, with TRBD1 matching 7 bases. The sequences come from peripheral blood mononuclear cells (PBMCs), collected at new diagnosis, from a patient treated with antithyroid drugs. The sequence derives from a woman in her late teens or twenties with Graves disease. DNA of the CDR3: TGTGCCAGCAGTTACGTAGGTGGGACAGTGAACACTGAAGCTTTCTTT. Its protein product is CASSYVGGTVNTEAFF.